Listed here are 5 T cell receptor beta chains from one sample, sequenced in a study of cytomegalovirus exposure and HLA in healthy donors. Clones were read by immunoSEQ multiplex PCR, and TCRdb kept only the in-frame ones, dropping some. The table shows fewer than 130,000 clones, with more than 70% occurring only once. What was sequenced was PBMCs. Receptors originate from a woman aged 18-29 years in good health and CMV-seronegative.

The chain combines TRBV19 with TRBJ1-5; 9 nucleotides match TRBD1. V shed 7 bases and J 7 bases; nucleotides not matched to a gene: 17. From germline, CDR1 is LNHDA and CDR2 SQIVND (reference sequence). The CDR3 covers 17 residues. This CDR3 reads CASKAGTGYGRGQPQHF. DNA of the CDR3: TGTGCCAGTAAGGCTGGGACAGGGTATGGTCGAGGACAGCCCCAGCATTTT.

The V call is TRBV6-1, the J call TRBJ1-1, with D possibly being TRBD1 (5 bases). In germline, CDR1 is MNHNS, CDR2 SASEGT. The CDR3 sequence is 14 residues long. The germline V and J ends were trimmed by 6 bases and 0 bases, with 11 bases remaining between them. CDR3 bases: TGTGCCAGCAGGCAGGGTACCTTGAACACTGAAGCTTTCTTT. It is translated as CASRQGTLNTEAFF.

The rearrangement joins TRBV18 to TRBJ1-6; D unclear. The CDR3 consists of 15 residues. The V gene lost 2 bases and the J gene lost 10 bases, with 15 bases spanning the gap. CDR1 and CDR2 from the germline V gene are KGHSH and LQKENI. The CDR3 nucleotides read TGTGCCAGCTCACCATCCACCCAGGTCGGATCACCCCTCCACTTT. As protein: CASSPSTQVGSPLHF.

The chain carries TRBV5-6 and TRBJ1-1; D remains ambiguous. Between the trimmed V and J ends, which lost 4 bases and 6 bases, there was a span of 19 bases. The CDR3 extends over 15 amino acids. The V gene's germline CDR1 is SGHDT and CDR2 YYEEEE. CDR3 in amino acids: CASSQNNPGVPEAFF. The CDR3 nucleotides are TGTGCCAGCAGCCAAAATAATCCCGGGGTCCCTGAAGCTTTCTTT.

This chain connects TRBV7-9 to TRBJ2-5; 8 nucleotides line up with TRBD2. The V segment lost 4 bases and the J segment 3 bases; nucleotides outside the gene matches: 7. The germline V gene encodes CDR1 SEHNR and CDR2 FQNEAQ (reference sequence). This CDR3 contains 15 residues. The CDR3 bases are TGTGCCAGCAGCTCCTCGGTCGGGGGGGAAGAGACCCAGTACTTC. Translating it yields CASSSSVGGEETQYF.